The 7 T cell receptor beta chains below come from one sample, sequenced in a study of blood T cell repertoires in COVID-19. Using immunoSEQ multiplex PCR, the repertoire was profiled, and TCRdb retains in-frame clones only, with some absent. The sample holds 87,000 or so clones; just over 85% are singletons and the top ten take 22%. The sequencing input was peripheral blood. These TCRs come from a woman aged 80 or over in a cohort sampled during active or convalescent COVID-19.

V usage is TRBV11-2 and J usage is TRBJ2-7; TRBD2 is a possible D gene (5 bases). Trimming stripped 0 bases from V and 2 bases from J, with 8 bases between. CDR3 length equals 14 residues. CDR1 and CDR2 (germline): SGHAT, FQNNGV. This CDR3 reads CASSLDRGAYEQYV. Written as DNA, the CDR3 is TGTGCCAGCAGCTTAGATCGGGGTGCCTACGAGCAGTACGTC.

The chain has TRBV2 and TRBJ1-1, with D tentatively TRBD1 (5 bases). The V end lost 4 bases, the J end lost 4 bases, and 16 bases lay between the germline ends. CDR1 is SNHLY, CDR2 FYNNEI, per germline. This CDR3 contains 15 residues. The CDR3: CASSVGEGGLTEAFF. DNA of the CDR3: TGTGCCAGCAGTGTGGGGGAGGGAGGGCTCACTGAAGCTTTCTTT.

The J gene is TRBJ1-1, the V gene TRBV27; possibly TRBD1 for D (6 bases). From germline, CDR1 is MNHEY and CDR2 SMNVEV (reference sequence). V lost 4 bases and J lost 8, with 8 bases in between. The CDR3 loop spans 11 amino acids. The CDR3 protein is CASSSGVEAFF. Written as DNA, the CDR3 is TGTGCCAGCAGTTCAGGGGTAGAAGCTTTCTTT.

The chain links TRBV18 to TRBJ2-2; 9 positions match TRBD1. The CDR3 loop spans 15 amino acids. Germline V CDR1 and CDR2: KGHSH, LQKENI. V was clipped by 6 bases and J by 2 bases; unmatched bases: 4. In DNA form, the CDR3 reads TGTGCCAGCTCTCCGACAGGGGGAAACACCGGGGAGCTGTTTTTT. Residues: CASSPTGGNTGELFF.

The genes are TRBV21-1 and TRBJ2-7; TRBD1, the table's D call, lacks a check against the DNA. TRBV21-1 is reported as a pseudogene. This CDR3 is 16 amino acids long. The DNA for the CDR3 is TGTGCCAGCAGCAAAGGGGACAGGGGGACTTTGGGCGAGCAGTACGTC. Translation: CASSKGDRGTLGEQYV.

The CDR3 DNA is TGTGCCAGTAGTATCAGAGGGGGCAACACCGGGGAGCTGTTTTTT. It encodes CASSIRGGNTGELFF. The chain joins TRBV19 to TRBJ2-2, with 7 bases that match TRBD1. The CDR3 extends over 15 amino acids. V lost 3 bases to trimming and J lost 2 bases; unmatched junction nucleotides: 3. The germline V gene has CDR1 LNHDA and CDR2 SQIVND (reference sequence). The full variable domain, with the rest looked up from reference TRBV19 and TRBJ2-2, is DGGITQSPKYLFRKEGQNVTLSCEQNLNHDAMYWYRQDPGQGLRLIYYSQIVNDFQKGDIAEGYSVSREKKESFPLTVTSAQKNPTAFYLCASSIRGGNTGELFFGEGSRLTVL.

This clone showed up just a few times. The genes are TRBV12-5 and TRBJ2-1, with 7 bases aligning to TRBD1. The germline V gene encodes CDR1 LGHNT and CDR2 FRNRAP. Trimming cost V 4 bases and J 4 bases; bases outside gene matches: 1. The CDR3 loop spans 13 amino acids. The CDR3 DNA sequence: TGTGCTAGTGGTTGGGGACAGTACAATGAGCAGTTCTTC. It codes for CASGWGQYNEQFF.